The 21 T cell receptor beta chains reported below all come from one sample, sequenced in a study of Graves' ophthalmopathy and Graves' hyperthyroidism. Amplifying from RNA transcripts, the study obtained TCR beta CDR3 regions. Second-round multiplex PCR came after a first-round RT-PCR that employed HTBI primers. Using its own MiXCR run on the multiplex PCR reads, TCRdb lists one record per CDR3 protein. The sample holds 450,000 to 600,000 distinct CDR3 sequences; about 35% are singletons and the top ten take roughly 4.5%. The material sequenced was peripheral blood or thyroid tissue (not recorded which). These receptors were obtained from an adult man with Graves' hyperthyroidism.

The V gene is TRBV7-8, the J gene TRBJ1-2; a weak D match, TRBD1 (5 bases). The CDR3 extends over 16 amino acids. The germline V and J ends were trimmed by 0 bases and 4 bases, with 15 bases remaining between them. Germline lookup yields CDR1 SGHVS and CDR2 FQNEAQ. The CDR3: CASSLAQGPNGYGYTF. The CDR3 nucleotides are TGTGCCAGCAGCTTAGCGCAGGGACCCAACGGCTATGGCTACACCTTC. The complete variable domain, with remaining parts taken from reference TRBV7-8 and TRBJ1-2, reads GAGVSQSPRYKVAKRGQDVALRCDPISGHVSLFWYQQALGQGPEFLTYFQNEAQLDKSGLPSDRFFAERPEGSVSTLKIQRTQQEDSAVYLCASSLAQGPNGYGYTFGSGTRLTVV.

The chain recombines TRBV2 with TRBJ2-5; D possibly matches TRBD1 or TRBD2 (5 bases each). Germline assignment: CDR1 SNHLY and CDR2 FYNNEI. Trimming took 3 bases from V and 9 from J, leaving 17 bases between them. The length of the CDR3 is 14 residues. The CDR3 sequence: CASSELRGNQPQYF. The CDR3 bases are TGTGCCAGCAGTGAGCTACGGGGCAATCAGCCCCAGTACTTC.

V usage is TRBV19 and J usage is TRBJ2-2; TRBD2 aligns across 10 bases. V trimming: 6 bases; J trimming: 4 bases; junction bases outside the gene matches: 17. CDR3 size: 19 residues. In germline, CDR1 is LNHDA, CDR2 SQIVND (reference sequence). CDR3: CASSSYLWTSGEGTGELFF. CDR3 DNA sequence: TGTGCCAGTAGCAGCTACTTATGGACTAGCGGCGAAGGCACCGGGGAGCTGTTTTTT.

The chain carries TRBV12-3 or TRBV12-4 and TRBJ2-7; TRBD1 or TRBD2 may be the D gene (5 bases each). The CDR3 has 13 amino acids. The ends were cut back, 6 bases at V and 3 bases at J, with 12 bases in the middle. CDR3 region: CASSKGTDYEQYF. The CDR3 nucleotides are TGTGCCAGCAGCAAAGGGACGGACTACGAGCAGTACTTC.

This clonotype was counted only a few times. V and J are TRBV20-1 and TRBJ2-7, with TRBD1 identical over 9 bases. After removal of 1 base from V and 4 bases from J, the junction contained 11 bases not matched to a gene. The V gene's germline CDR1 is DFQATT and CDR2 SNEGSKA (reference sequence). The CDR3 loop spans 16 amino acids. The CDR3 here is CSARGGSGQGIYEQYF. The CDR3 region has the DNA TGCAGTGCTAGAGGGGGGTCGGGACAGGGTATATACGAGCAGTACTTC.

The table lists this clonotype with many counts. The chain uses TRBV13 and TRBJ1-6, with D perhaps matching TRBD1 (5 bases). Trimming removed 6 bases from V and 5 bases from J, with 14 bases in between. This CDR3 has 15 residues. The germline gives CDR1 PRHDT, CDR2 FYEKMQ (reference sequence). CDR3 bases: TGTGCCAGCAGATCCCCTGGGGGAGATAATTCACCCCTCCACTTT. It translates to CASRSPGGDNSPLHF.

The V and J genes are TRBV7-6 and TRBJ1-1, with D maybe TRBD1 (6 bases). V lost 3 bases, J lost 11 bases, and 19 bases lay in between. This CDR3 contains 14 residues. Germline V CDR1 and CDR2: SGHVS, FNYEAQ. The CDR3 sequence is CASSLGGAQPLAFF. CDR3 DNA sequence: TGTGCCAGCAGCTTGGGGGGGGCACAGCCCCTGGCTTTCTTT.

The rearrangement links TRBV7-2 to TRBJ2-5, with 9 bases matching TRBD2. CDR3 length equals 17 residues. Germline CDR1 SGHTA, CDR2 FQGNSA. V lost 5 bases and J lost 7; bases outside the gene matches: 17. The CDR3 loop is CASSLRGSGSLWGTQYF. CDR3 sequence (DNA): TGTGCCAGCAGCCTGAGGGGTAGCGGGAGTCTCTGGGGGACCCAGTACTTC. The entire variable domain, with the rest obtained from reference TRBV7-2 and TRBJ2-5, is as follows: GAGVSQSPSNKVTEKGKDVELRCDPISGHTALYWYRQSLGQGLEFLIYFQGNSAPDKSGLPSDRFSAERTGGSVSTLTIQRTQQEDSAVYLCASSLRGSGSLWGTQYFGPGTRLLVL.

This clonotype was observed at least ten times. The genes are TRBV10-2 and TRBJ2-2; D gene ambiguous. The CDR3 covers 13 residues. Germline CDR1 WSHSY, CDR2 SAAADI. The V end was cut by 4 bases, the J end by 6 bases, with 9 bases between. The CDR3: CASSGTNAGELFF. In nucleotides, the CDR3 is TGCGCCAGCAGTGGGACCAATGCCGGGGAGCTGTTTTTT.

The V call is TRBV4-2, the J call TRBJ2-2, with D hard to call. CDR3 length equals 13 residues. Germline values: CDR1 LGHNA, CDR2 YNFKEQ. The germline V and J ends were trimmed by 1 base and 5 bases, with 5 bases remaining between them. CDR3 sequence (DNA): TGTGCCAGCAGCCAAGGGCTAACCGGGGAGCTGTTTTTT. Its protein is CASSQGLTGELFF.

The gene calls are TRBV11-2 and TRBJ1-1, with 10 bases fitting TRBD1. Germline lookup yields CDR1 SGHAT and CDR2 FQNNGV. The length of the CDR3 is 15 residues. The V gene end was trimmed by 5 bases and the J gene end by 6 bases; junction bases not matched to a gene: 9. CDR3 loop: CASSPWVGQGAEAFF. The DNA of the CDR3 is TGTGCCAGCAGCCCGTGGGTCGGACAGGGGGCTGAAGCTTTCTTT.

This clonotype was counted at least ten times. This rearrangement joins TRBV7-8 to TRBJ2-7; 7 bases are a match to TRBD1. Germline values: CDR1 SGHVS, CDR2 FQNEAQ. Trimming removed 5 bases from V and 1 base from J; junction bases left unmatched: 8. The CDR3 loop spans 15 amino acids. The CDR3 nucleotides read TGTGCCAGCAGCCCCCCGGGACAGCAATCCTACGAGCAGTACTTC. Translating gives CASSPPGQQSYEQYF.

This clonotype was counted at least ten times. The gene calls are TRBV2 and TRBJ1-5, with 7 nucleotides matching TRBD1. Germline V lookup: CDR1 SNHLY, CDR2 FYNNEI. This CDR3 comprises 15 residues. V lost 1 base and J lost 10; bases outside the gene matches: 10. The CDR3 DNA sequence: TGTGCCAGCAGTGAAGAGGCAGGGCCAGGGGGACCCCAGCATTTT. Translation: CASSEEAGPGGPQHF.

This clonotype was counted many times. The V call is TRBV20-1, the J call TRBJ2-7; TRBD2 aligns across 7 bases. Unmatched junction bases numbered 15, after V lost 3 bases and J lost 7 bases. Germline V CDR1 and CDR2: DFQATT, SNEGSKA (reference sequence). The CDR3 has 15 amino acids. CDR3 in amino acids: CSASFAGVPGREQYF. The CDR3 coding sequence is TGCAGTGCTAGTTTTGCGGGAGTTCCGGGGAGGGAGCAGTACTTC.

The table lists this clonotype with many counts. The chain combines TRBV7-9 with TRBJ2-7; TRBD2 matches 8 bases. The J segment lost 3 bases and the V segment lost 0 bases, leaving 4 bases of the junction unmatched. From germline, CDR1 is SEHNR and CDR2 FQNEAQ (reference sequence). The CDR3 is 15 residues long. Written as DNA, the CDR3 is TGTGCCAGCAGCTTAGCTGGTAGCGGGAACTACGAGCAGTACTTC. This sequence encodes CASSLAGSGNYEQYF. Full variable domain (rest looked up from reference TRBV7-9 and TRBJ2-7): DTGVSQNPRHKITKRGQNVTFRCDPISEHNRLYWYRQTLGQGPEFLTYFQNEAQLEKSRLLSDRFSAERPKGSFSTLEIQRTEQGDSAMYLCASSLAGSGNYEQYFGPGTRLTVT.

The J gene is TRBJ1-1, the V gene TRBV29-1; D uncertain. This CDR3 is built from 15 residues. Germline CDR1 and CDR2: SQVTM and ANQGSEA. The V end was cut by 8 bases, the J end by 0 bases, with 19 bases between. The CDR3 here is CSIKYHGSLNTEAFF. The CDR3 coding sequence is TGCAGCATCAAGTATCACGGTTCCTTGAACACTGAAGCTTTCTTT.

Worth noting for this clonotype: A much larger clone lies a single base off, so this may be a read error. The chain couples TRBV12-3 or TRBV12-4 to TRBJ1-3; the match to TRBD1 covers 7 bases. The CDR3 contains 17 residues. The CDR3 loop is CPSSKIQGERSGNTIYF. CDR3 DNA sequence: TGTCCCAGCAGTAAAATCCAGGGGGAGAGGTCCGGAAACACCATATATTTT.

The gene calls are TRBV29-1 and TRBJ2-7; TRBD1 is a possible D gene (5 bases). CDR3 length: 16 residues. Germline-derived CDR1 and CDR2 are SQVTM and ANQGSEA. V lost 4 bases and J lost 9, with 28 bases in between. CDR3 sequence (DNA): TGCAGCGTTGTACCTGGTGACAGCTCCCAAAGAACGTGGCAGTACTTC. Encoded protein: CSVVPGDSSQRTWQYF.

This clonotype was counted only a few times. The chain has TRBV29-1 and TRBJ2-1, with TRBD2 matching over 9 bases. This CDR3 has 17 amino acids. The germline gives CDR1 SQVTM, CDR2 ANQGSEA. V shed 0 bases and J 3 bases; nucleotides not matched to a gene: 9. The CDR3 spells CSVEEWGSGRLYNEQFF. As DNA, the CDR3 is TGCAGCGTTGAAGAGTGGGGAAGCGGGAGGCTCTACAATGAGCAGTTCTTC.

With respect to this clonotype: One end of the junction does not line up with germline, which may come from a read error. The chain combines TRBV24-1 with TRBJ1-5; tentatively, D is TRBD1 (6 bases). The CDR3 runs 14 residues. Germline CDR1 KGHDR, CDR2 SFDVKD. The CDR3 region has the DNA TGTGCCAGCAGTGCACTCGGGGGCTCGCAGCCCCAGCATTTT. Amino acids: CASSALGGSQPQHF.

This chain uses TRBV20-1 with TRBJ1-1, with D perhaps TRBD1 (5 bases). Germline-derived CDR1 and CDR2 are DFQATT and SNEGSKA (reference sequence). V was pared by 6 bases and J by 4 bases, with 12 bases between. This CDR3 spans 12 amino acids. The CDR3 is CSAEVRVTEAFF. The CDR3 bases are TGCAGTGCCGAGGTCAGGGTCACTGAAGCTTTCTTT.